Shown below are 7 T cell receptor beta chains from a single sample sequenced in a study of shared clonotypes between healthy human individuals. Selected positively for CCR7 and CD45RO-negative, naive CD8 cells excluded terminally differentiated effector memory CD45RA+ cells. Only in-frame clones appear in the TCRdb table, and some are missing; sequencing was by immunoSEQ multiplex PCR. The table shows hundreds of thousands of clones, with roughly 95% occurring only once. Sequenced input: naive CD8+ T cells sorted from blood. These TCRs come from a woman aged 30 to 39 in good health.

This sequence joins TRBV6-5 and TRBJ1-1; 10 bases align to TRBD1. This CDR3 has 14 amino acids. Trimming cost V 7 bases and J 5 bases; bases outside gene matches: 7. Germline V gene data show CDR1 as MNHEY and CDR2 as SVGAGI. CDR3 sequence reads: CASTGTGVGTEAFF. In DNA form, the CDR3 reads TGTGCCAGCACCGGGACAGGGGTTGGGACTGAAGCTTTCTTT.

The V and J genes are TRBV27 and TRBJ2-7; TRBD1 matches 10 bases. The CDR3 is 16 residues long. Looked up from germline, CDR1 is MNHEY and CDR2 is SMNVEV (reference sequence). The J segment lost 3 bases and the V segment lost 0 bases, leaving 5 bases of the junction unmatched. CDR3 protein: CASSLSSGTGDYEQYF. For the CDR3, the DNA is TGTGCCAGCAGTTTATCCTCCGGGACAGGGGACTACGAGCAGTACTTC.

This chain connects TRBV9 to TRBJ2-3; D is possibly TRBD1 (5 bases). The CDR3 length is 17 residues. V was pared by 1 base and J by 2 bases, with 17 bases between. Germline V CDR1 and CDR2: SGDLS, YYNGEE. CDR3 sequence: CASSVKQDPLDTDTQYF. The CDR3 DNA reads as TGTGCCAGCAGCGTAAAACAGGACCCTCTTGACACAGATACGCAGTATTTT. Full variable domain (outside the CDR3, taken from reference TRBV9 and TRBJ2-3): DSGVTQTPKHLITATGQRVTLRCSPRSGDLSVYWYQQSLDQGLQFLIQYYNGEERAKGNILERFSAQQFPDLHSELNLSSLELGDSALYFCASSVKQDPLDTDTQYFGPGTRLTVL.

The gene calls are TRBV16 and TRBJ2-1; no clear D. The germline V gene has CDR1 KGHSY and CDR2 FQNENV. Between the trimmed V and J ends, which lost 3 bases and 6 bases, there was a span of 3 bases. The CDR3 extends over 11 amino acids. The CDR3 sequence is CASSHGNEQFF. The CDR3 coding sequence is TGTGCCAGCAGCCACGGCAATGAGCAGTTCTTC. Full variable domain (missing parts from reference TRBV16 and TRBJ2-1): GEEVAQTPKHLVRGEGQKAKLYCAPIKGHSYVFWYQQVLKNEFKFLISFQNENVFDETGMPKERFSAKCLPNSPCSLEIQATKLEDSAVYFCASSHGNEQFFGPGTRLTVL.

The V and J genes are TRBV6-5 and TRBJ2-1; D is possibly TRBD1 (6 bases). CDR1 and CDR2 from the germline V gene are MNHEY and SVGAGI. CDR3 length: 15 amino acids. V lost 7 bases to trimming and J lost 7 bases, with 20 bases between them. CDR3 coding DNA: TGTGCCAGCAATTCAATTGAGACAGGCCCTAATGAGCAGTTCTTC. Its protein is CASNSIETGPNEQFF.

This chain links TRBV7-9 with TRBJ2-7, with TRBD1 matching over 9 bases. This CDR3 contains 16 residues. The germline V gene encodes CDR1 SEHNR and CDR2 FQNEAQ (reference sequence). J was trimmed by 4 bases and V by 5 bases; bases with no gene match: 12. Here the CDR3 reads CASSPAAGTGFYEQYF. For the CDR3, the DNA is TGTGCCAGCAGCCCGGCGGCAGGGACAGGGTTTTACGAGCAGTACTTC. Full variable domain (missing parts from reference TRBV7-9 and TRBJ2-7): DTGVSQNPRHKITKRGQNVTFRCDPISEHNRLYWYRQTLGQGPEFLTYFQNEAQLEKSRLLSDRFSAERPKGSFSTLEIQRTEQGDSAMYLCASSPAAGTGFYEQYFGPGTRLTVT.

This clone occurred once. This chain uses TRBV6-6 with TRBJ1-5; maybe TRBD1 (5 bases). The germline gives CDR1 MNHNY, CDR2 SVGAGI (reference sequence). The germline V and J ends were trimmed by 0 bases and 4 bases, with 13 bases remaining between them. CDR3 size: 16 residues. The CDR3 reads CASSYSGAEGNQPQHF. The CDR3 coding sequence is TGTGCCAGCAGTTACTCCGGGGCGGAGGGGAATCAGCCCCAGCATTTT.